One T cell receptor beta chain is described in this entry. What it binds is not known. The data were taken from a study of cytomegalovirus exposure and HLA in healthy donors. This CDR3 is 12 amino acids long. Per germline, CDR1 SEHNR and CDR2 FQNEAQ (reference sequence). Losses at the gene ends were 6 bases for V and 15 bases for J; bases not matched to a gene: 9. The primer mix had 60 Vbeta and 13 Jbeta primers. Here immunoSEQ multiplex PCR was the method, and the copy in TCRdb shows in-frame clones only, minus some. The sample records about 180,000 clones, roughly 70% being singletons. Findings and caveats of the study: The classifier was said to identify cytomegalovirus status with high specificity and sensitivity. Common viral pathogens (according to a later analysis) appeared linked to several of the most significant clusters. While the bulk of TCR sequences proved rare, some public TCRs turned up in many donors. It was 160 or so TCR beta chains that were listed as cytomegalovirus-associated.

V usage is TRBV7-9 and J usage is TRBJ2-1, with 9 bases identical to TRBD1. The sequence derives from a male donor in good health and CMV-seronegative. Source material: PBMCs. As DNA, the CDR3 is TGTGCCAGCAGTCCTTACAGGGACAGGGCGTTCTTC. This gives the protein CASSPYRDRAFF.